The 12 T cell receptor beta chains in this list originate from one sample, sequenced in a study of cytomegalovirus exposure and HLA in healthy donors. PCR amplification relied on 60 Vbeta primers (plus 13 Jbeta primers). The method was immunoSEQ multiplex PCR; TCRdb's version includes in-frame clones alone and lacks a portion of them. The sample lists approximately 220,000 clones; approximately 80% were seen once. Sequencing was performed on PBMCs. Receptors were obtained from a girl aged 10 to 17 in good health and CMV-seronegative.

The J gene is TRBJ1-6, the V gene TRBV6-5; D is ambiguous. Trimming pared 0 bases from V and 10 bases from J, leaving 10 bases between. The CDR3 is made up of 14 amino acids. Germline V gene sequence: CDR1 MNHEY, CDR2 SVGAGI. CDR3 protein: CASSYSRLSSPLHF. CDR3 coding DNA: TGTGCCAGCAGTTACTCAAGACTCTCCTCACCCCTCCACTTT.

The chain employs TRBV5-5 and TRBJ1-2; D is undetermined. Germline V gene data show CDR1 as SGHKS and CDR2 as YYEKEE (reference sequence). The CDR3 totals 16 residues. V was clipped by 0 bases and J by 0 bases, with 12 bases between them. The CDR3, as DNA: TGTGCCAGCAGCTTGGAGTCCGGGAGGACTAACTATGGCTACACCTTC. This translates into CASSLESGRTNYGYTF.

The V and J genes are TRBV13 and TRBJ2-1, with 7 bases lining up with TRBD2. The CDR3 covers 15 residues. The trim removed 3 bases at V and 4 bases at J, leaving 6 bases unmatched. Per germline, CDR1 PRHDT and CDR2 FYEKMQ (reference sequence). The CDR3 coding sequence is TGTGCCAGCAGCTTTAGACTAGCCATATACAATGAGCAGTTCTTC. Translating it yields CASSFRLAIYNEQFF.

This chain links TRBV28 with TRBJ1-2; 8 nucleotides align to TRBD1. Per germline, CDR1 MDHEN and CDR2 SYDVKM. The CDR3 is 15 residues long. V gave up 3 bases and J gave up 5 bases; unmatched junction bases: 8. CDR3 residues: CASSFRDRGPYGYTF. The CDR3 DNA reads as TGTGCCAGCAGTTTTCGCGACAGGGGACCATATGGCTACACCTTC.

The rearrangement joins TRBV28 to TRBJ2-5, with 8 positions matching TRBD2. V shed 5 bases and J 0 bases; nucleotides not matched to a gene: 8. CDR1 is MDHEN and CDR2 is SYDVKM in the germline V gene. The CDR3 is made up of 16 amino acids. The DNA for the CDR3 is TGTGCCAGCAGTCAAATTCATAGCGGGGACCAAGAGACCCAGTACTTC. It specifies CASSQIHSGDQETQYF. Full variable domain (rest looked up from reference TRBV28 and TRBJ2-5): DVKVTQSSRYLVKRTGEKVFLECVQDMDHENMFWYRQDPGLGLRLIYFSYDVKMKEKGDIPEGYSVSREKKERFSLILESASTNQTSMYLCASSQIHSGDQETQYFGPGTRLLVL.

The chain links TRBV6-5 to TRBJ2-5, with 9 bases fitting TRBD1. The CDR3 contains 14 residues. The junction had 5 bases not matched to a gene; V was cut back by 5 bases and J by 4 bases. Germline CDR1 and CDR2: MNHEY and SVGAGI. The CDR3 DNA is TGTGCCAGCAGTCAGGACAGGGGTGGAGAGACCCAGTACTTC. Amino acids: CASSQDRGGETQYF.

This chain connects TRBV4-3 to TRBJ1-3, with 7 nucleotides matching TRBD1. V gave up 4 bases and J gave up 0 bases; unmatched junction bases: 9. The CDR3 loop spans 17 amino acids. CDR1 is LGHNA, CDR2 YSLEER, per germline. DNA of the CDR3: TGCGCCAGCAGCCGACAAGGGGGCTACGGCTCTGGAAACACCATATATTTT. It translates to CASSRQGGYGSGNTIYF.

This chain connects TRBV5-4 to TRBJ2-1; 8 bases map to TRBD1. This CDR3 is built from 17 residues. Germline values: CDR1 SGHNT, CDR2 YYREEE (reference sequence). Trimming removed 2 bases from V and 0 bases from J; junction bases left unmatched: 7. The CDR3 loop is CASSFGTGSNSYNEQFF. In DNA, the CDR3 is TGTGCCAGCAGCTTTGGGACAGGTTCTAACTCCTACAATGAGCAGTTCTTC.

V and J are TRBV15 and TRBJ2-7, with 10 bases lining up with TRBD2. J was trimmed by 6 bases and V by 1 base; bases with no gene match: 3. The CDR3 has 14 residues. Germline V gene sequence: CDR1 LNHNV, CDR2 YYDKDF (reference sequence). The chain's CDR3 is CATSRGLAGFEQYF. The CDR3, as DNA: TGTGCCACCAGCAGAGGACTAGCGGGCTTCGAGCAGTACTTC.

The V call is TRBV28, the J call TRBJ2-5; 9 bases agree with TRBD2. The CDR3 sequence is 15 residues long. Germline-derived CDR1 and CDR2 are MDHEN and SYDVKM. V shed 8 bases and J 9 bases; nucleotides not matched to a gene: 16. In nucleotides, the CDR3 is TGTGCCAGCGCGGGCTCGGCGGGAGGGTCGGGGGCCCAGTACTTC. Residues: CASAGSAGGSGAQYF.

V is TRBV30 and J is TRBJ1-2, with 10 nucleotides matching TRBD1. This CDR3 contains 16 residues. V dropped 7 bases and J dropped 1; count of bases not matched to a gene: 12. The germline V gene has CDR1 GTSNPN and CDR2 SVGIG (reference sequence). The DNA of the CDR3 is TGTGCCTTGACCAGACAGGGGGCCTCCCTTAACTATGGCTACACCTTC. Translating it yields CALTRQGASLNYGYTF.

The gene calls are TRBV2 and TRBJ1-2; D remains ambiguous. V was shortened by 10 bases and J by 8 bases, with 11 bases between the two germline ends. The CDR3 runs 10 residues. Germline V gene sequence: CDR1 SNHLY, CDR2 FYNNEI. CDR3 bases: TGTGCCACCCGGGATGTAGGCTACACCTTC. It codes for CATRDVGYTF.